Many counts were recorded for the clone carrying this T cell receptor (beta chain). TCRdb's copy holds only in-frame clones and misses some; the assay was immunoSEQ multiplex PCR. The data show around 200,000 clones, 88% seen once. This sample was taken from a study of blood T cell repertoires in COVID-19. V trimming: 2 bases; J trimming: 6 bases; junction bases outside the gene matches: 6. This CDR3 has 14 residues. The germline gives CDR1 SGHRS, CDR2 YFSETQ. The rearrangement uses TRBV5-1 and TRBJ1-2; the match to TRBD1 covers 8 bases. Sequences were obtained from peripheral blood. The origin of this receptor is a man aged 30 to 39 with acute or convalescent COVID-19. CDR3 DNA sequence: TGCGCCAGCAGCTTTGGGCAGGGGGCGGATGGCTACACCTTC. Encoded protein: CASSFGQGADGYTF.